Here is one T cell receptor beta chain with its context. Its antigen is still unknown. Its ends do not fully match the called genes, so a read error is possible. The data originate from a study of blood T cell repertoires in COVID-19 (dated by TCRdb to 2020 to 2021). Describing the broader study: Samples covering the acute and convalescent phases of COVID-19 were provided by collaborators in the United States, Italy and Spain. A de-identified subject ID, COVID-19 status, age in years and sex were almost always included in the sample metadata. The samples were drawn from two sources: the first 160 participants of the ongoing ImmuneRACE study, and fewer than 1,500 subjects contributed by 6 global collaborators. The repertoires were made available in a free public database intended to serve as a resource for research on the immune response to SARS-CoV-2. Where available, HLA class I and class II types were obtained from metadata supplied by the sample provider rather than from assay-based typing. Subjects who had been exposed to COVID-19, were actively infected with it, or had recovered from it provided the deeply sampled blood TCRbeta repertoires that made up the dataset. The material from the prospective study consisted of cDNA or gDNA derived from T cells, B-cell-depleted T cells, or PBMCs.

TCRbeta CDR3 regions were amplified from genomic DNA by means of the immunoSEQ Assay, a bias-controlled multiplex PCR. Regarding the original processing steps: The number of nucleated cells in each sample was estimated from the amplification of reference gene primers within the assay. To quantify the absolute abundance of each unique TCRbeta CDR3 rearrangement, sequence reads were collapsed and filtered. For each sample, productive Simpson clonality was calculated as the square root of Simpson's diversity index over productive rearrangements. TCRdb re-hosts the immuneACCESS table, in-frame sequences only. Its copies lack some clones; in the studies checked, an unresolved V gene accounts for under half of them, and the cause for the rest is not known. V and J calls and clone size are copied from that table; D and trimming were computed from the DNA. The sample table holds about 99,000 clones, of which more than 85% were seen once. 6.2% of the sample comes from the top ten.

The collaborating institutions used their own protocols to collect whole blood in K2EDTA tubes. For TCRbeta analysis, collaborator samples were shipped as frozen whole blood, as isolated PBMCs, or as DNA extracted from either sample type. The CDR3, from cysteine to phenylalanine, totals 9 residues. The CDR3 DNA has 27 bases and is translated from base 1. The CDR1 and CDR2 encoded by the germline V gene are SNHLY and FYNNEI. General study outcomes and caveats: The quantity of clinical and demographic metadata differed by source and by participant and was supplied without curation.

The sequenced material came from peripheral blood. This sequence was found in a human donor in a cohort sampled during active COVID-19. The V and J genes are TRBV2 and TRBJ1-5, and TRBD1 may be the D gene, going by 5 matching bases. The nucleotide sequence is given as TGTGCCAGCATGGCAGGGTCCTTCTTT. This yields the protein CASMAGSFF.